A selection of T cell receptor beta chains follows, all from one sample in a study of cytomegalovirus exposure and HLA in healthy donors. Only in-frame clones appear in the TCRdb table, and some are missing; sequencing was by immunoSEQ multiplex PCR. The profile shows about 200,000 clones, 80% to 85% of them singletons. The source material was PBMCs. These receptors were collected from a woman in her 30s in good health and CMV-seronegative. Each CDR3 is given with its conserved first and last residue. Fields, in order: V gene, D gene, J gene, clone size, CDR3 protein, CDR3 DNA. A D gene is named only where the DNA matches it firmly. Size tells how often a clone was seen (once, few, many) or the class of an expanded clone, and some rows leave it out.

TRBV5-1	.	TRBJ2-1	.	CASSLADSSYNEQFF	TGCGCCAGCAGCTTGGCGGACAGTTCCTACAATGAGCAGTTCTTC
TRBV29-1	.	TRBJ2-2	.	CSALSLGELFF	TGCAGCGCGCTCAGTCTTGGGGAGCTGTTTTTT
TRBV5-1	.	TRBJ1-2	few	CASSLAGIGGYTF	TGCGCCAGCAGCTTGGCGGGGATAGGCGGCTACACCTTC
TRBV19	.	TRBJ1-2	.	CASTPTGSNYGYTF	TGTGCCAGTACCCCGACAGGCTCTAACTATGGCTACACCTTC
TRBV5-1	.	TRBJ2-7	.	CASSLGQEREQYF	TGCGCCAGCAGCTTGGGACAGGAAAGGGAGCAGTACTTC
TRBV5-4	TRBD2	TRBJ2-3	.	CASSTMGLSTDTQYF	TGTGCCAGCAGCACCATGGGACTATCCACAGATACGCAGTATTTT
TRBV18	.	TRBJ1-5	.	CASSADSYSNQPQHF	TGTGCCAGCTCAGCGGACAGTTATAGCAATCAGCCCCAGCATTTT
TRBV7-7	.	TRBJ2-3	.	CASSPGAGPGTDTQYF	TGTGCCAGCAGCCCAGGGGCTGGACCAGGAACAGATACGCAGTATTTT
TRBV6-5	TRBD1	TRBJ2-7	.	CASSSVGTGDYEQYF	TGTGCCAGCAGTTCCGTCGGGACAGGGGACTACGAGCAGTACTTC
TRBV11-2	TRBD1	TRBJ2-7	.	CASSRSDRDYEQYF	TGTGCCAGCAGCCGCTCGGACAGGGACTACGAGCAGTACTTC
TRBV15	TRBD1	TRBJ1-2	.	CATSRGVGGNYGYTF	TGTGCCACCAGCAGAGGGGTAGGGGGCAACTATGGCTACACCTTC
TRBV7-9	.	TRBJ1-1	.	CASSATQNTEAFF	TGTGCCAGCAGCGCGACACAGAACACTGAAGCTTTCTTT
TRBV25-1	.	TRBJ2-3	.	CASSEGSHTDTQYF	TGTGCCAGCAGTGAAGGCTCTCACACAGATACGCAGTATTTT
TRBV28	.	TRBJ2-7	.	CASSAPAGSYEQYF	TGTGCCAGCAGTGCCCCGGCAGGATCCTACGAGCAGTACTTC
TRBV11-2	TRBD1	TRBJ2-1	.	CASSPRTGIDEQFF	TGTGCCAGCAGCCCCAGGACAGGGATCGATGAGCAGTTCTTC
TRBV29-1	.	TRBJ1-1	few	CSVRQVLNTEAFF	TGCAGCGTTCGACAGGTTCTGAACACTGAAGCTTTCTTT
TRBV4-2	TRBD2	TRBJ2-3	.	CASSQGTSGGEDTQYF	TGTGCCAGCAGCCAGGGGACTAGCGGGGGAGAAGATACGCAGTATTTT
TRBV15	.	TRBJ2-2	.	CATSRGTRLPRGMVVNGELFF	TGTGCCACCAGCAGAGGTACCCGACTTCCCAGGGGAATGGTGGTGAACGGGGAGCTGTTTTTT
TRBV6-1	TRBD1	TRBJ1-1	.	CASSETGGDTEAFF	TGTGCCAGCAGTGAGACAGGGGGGGACACTGAAGCTTTCTTT
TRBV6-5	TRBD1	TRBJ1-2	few	CASRETGAEEYGYTF	TGTGCCAGCAGAGAAACAGGGGCCGAGGAATATGGCTACACCTTC